The rows below give T cell receptor beta chains drawn from one sample of a study of T cell repertoires in cytomegalovirus infection. Using its own MiXCR run on the reads, TCRdb lists one record per CDR3 protein. The sample includes roughly 640,000 distinct CDR3 sequences, 20% to 25% of them seen just once. The material sequenced was CD8+ T cells from PBMCs. The receptors derive from a human donor in good health (CMV status not recorded). Some clones in this sample may be carry-over from other donors' samples. The CDR3 runs from the conserved cysteine through the conserved F or W. A D gene is named only where the DNA matches it firmly. Size is stated for part of the rows, as once, few or many counts, or as a class when the clone is expanded.

d_gene: .; v_gene: TRBV12-3/TRBV12-4; abundance: .; j_gene: TRBJ2-2; CDR3aa: CASSFVLKNTGELFF; CDR3nt: TGTGCCAGCAGTTTCGTCCTGAAAAACACCGGGGAGCTGTTTTTT
d_gene: .; v_gene: TRBV20-1; abundance: few; j_gene: TRBJ2-4; CDR3aa: CSAREPTGAPPDIQYF; CDR3nt: TGCAGTGCTAGAGAACCGACAGGTGCTCCCCCCGACATTCAGTACTTC
d_gene: TRBD1; v_gene: TRBV11-3; abundance: many; j_gene: TRBJ2-7; CDR3aa: CASSLSGTGYEQYF; CDR3nt: TGTGCCAGCAGCTTATCCGGGACAGGTTACGAGCAGTACTTC
d_gene: .; v_gene: TRBV7-2; abundance: few; j_gene: TRBJ2-3; CDR3aa: CASTSDTQYF; CDR3nt: TGTGCCAGTACCTCGGATACGCAGTATTTT
d_gene: .; v_gene: TRBV19; abundance: few; j_gene: TRBJ2-6; CDR3aa: CASSSSTDYPLSGANVLTF; CDR3nt: TGTGCCAGTAGTAGCTCGACAGATTATCCCCTCTCTGGGGCCAACGTCCTGACTTTC
d_gene: .; v_gene: TRBV10-3; abundance: many; j_gene: TRBJ1-6; CDR3aa: CAISESLGLDSPLHF; CDR3nt: TGTGCCATCAGTGAGTCGCTGGGTTTGGATTCACCCCTCCACTTT
d_gene: .; v_gene: TRBV7-2; abundance: many; j_gene: TRBJ2-1; CDR3aa: CASSLASIRVSYNEQFF; CDR3nt: TGTGCCAGCAGCTTAGCCTCCATCAGGGTCTCCTACAATGAGCAGTTCTTC
d_gene: .; v_gene: TRBV19; abundance: .; j_gene: TRBJ1-4; CDR3aa: CATGTGWNEKLFF; CDR3nt: TGTGCCACTGGGACGGGCTGGAATGAAAAACTGTTTTTT
d_gene: .; v_gene: TRBV20-1; abundance: .; j_gene: TRBJ1-2; CDR3aa: CSANSGHLYGYTF; CDR3nt: TGCAGTGCTAACTCAGGACACCTCTATGGCTACACCTTC
d_gene: .; v_gene: TRBV6-5; abundance: .; j_gene: TRBJ2-2; CDR3aa: CASSYAGGYTGELFF; CDR3nt: TGTGCCAGCAGTTACGCGGGTGGATACACCGGGGAGCTGTTTTTT
d_gene: .; v_gene: TRBV19; abundance: many; j_gene: TRBJ2-1; CDR3aa: CASSLTGYNEQFF; CDR3nt: TGTGCCAGCAGCTTGACGGGCTACAATGAGCAGTTCTTC
d_gene: .; v_gene: TRBV7-8; abundance: many; j_gene: TRBJ2-3; CDR3aa: CASSLEGVTDTQYF; CDR3nt: TGTGCCAGCAGTTTAGAGGGGGTCACAGATACGCAGTATTTT
d_gene: .; v_gene: TRBV10-3; abundance: .; j_gene: TRBJ2-2; CDR3aa: CAIPDSGRTGELFF; CDR3nt: TGTGCCATACCTGACAGTGGGAGAACCGGGGAGCTGTTTTTT
d_gene: TRBD1; v_gene: TRBV19; abundance: .; j_gene: TRBJ1-1; CDR3aa: CASSITGVSNTEAFF; CDR3nt: TGTGCCAGTAGTATCACAGGGGTCTCGAACACTGAAGCTTTCTTT
d_gene: TRBD2; v_gene: TRBV7-2; abundance: many; j_gene: TRBJ2-1; CDR3aa: CASSLGGGAHNEQFF; CDR3nt: TGTGCCAGCAGCTTAGGCGGGGGGGCCCACAATGAGCAGTTCTTC
d_gene: .; v_gene: TRBV7-2; abundance: many; j_gene: TRBJ2-3; CDR3aa: CASSPRADTQYF; CDR3nt: TGTGCCAGCAGCCCCCGGGCAGATACGCAGTATTTT
d_gene: TRBD1; v_gene: TRBV7-3; abundance: many; j_gene: TRBJ2-2; CDR3aa: CASSLTGQTGSNTGELFF; CDR3nt: TGTGCCAGCAGCTTAACGGGGCAGACAGGGTCGAACACCGGGGAGCTGTTTTTT
d_gene: TRBD2; v_gene: TRBV7-4; abundance: many; j_gene: TRBJ2-5; CDR3aa: CASSSTSGGPQETQYF; CDR3nt: TGTGCCAGCAGCTCGACTAGCGGGGGACCCCAAGAGACCCAGTACTTC
d_gene: TRBD1; v_gene: TRBV14; abundance: few; j_gene: TRBJ1-1; CDR3aa: CASSQDLGTGNTEAFF; CDR3nt: TGTGCCAGCAGCCAAGATTTGGGGACAGGGAACACTGAAGCTTTCTTT
d_gene: .; v_gene: TRBV14; abundance: .; j_gene: TRBJ2-3; CDR3aa: CASSQDMGGDTQYF; CDR3nt: TGTGCCAGCAGCCAAGATATGGGGGGAGATACGCAGTATTTT
d_gene: TRBD2; v_gene: TRBV3-1; abundance: .; j_gene: TRBJ2-5; CDR3aa: CASSPQGVAGVEAQYF; CDR3nt: TGTGCCAGCAGCCCGCAAGGGGTAGCGGGGGTAGAAGCCCAGTACTTC
d_gene: .; v_gene: TRBV12-3/TRBV12-4; abundance: few; j_gene: TRBJ1-1; CDR3aa: CASRSFGDETEAFF; CDR3nt: TGTGCCAGCCGCTCCTTCGGGGACGAGACTGAAGCTTTCTTT
d_gene: .; v_gene: TRBV6-5; abundance: .; j_gene: TRBJ2-7; CDR3aa: CASSYSKAGPLDSPYEQYF; CDR3nt: TGTGCCAGCAGTTACTCAAAGGCGGGGCCCCTGGATAGCCCCTACGAGCAGTACTTC
d_gene: .; v_gene: TRBV5-5; abundance: .; j_gene: TRBJ1-1; CDR3aa: CASSLEGEHITEAFF; CDR3nt: TGTGCCAGCAGCTTGGAAGGCGAGCATATCACTGAAGCTTTCTTT
d_gene: .; v_gene: TRBV28; abundance: .; j_gene: TRBJ1-3; CDR3aa: CASSFPSGTLVRGTIYF; CDR3nt: TGTGCCAGCAGTTTTCCCTCCGGGACGTTGGTGAGGGGCACCATATATTTT
d_gene: .; v_gene: TRBV7-9; abundance: many; j_gene: TRBJ2-7; CDR3aa: CASSFPDHRQDFSSYEQYF; CDR3nt: TGTGCCAGCAGCTTTCCAGACCATAGACAGGATTTTAGCTCCTACGAGCAGTACTTC
d_gene: .; v_gene: TRBV11-2; abundance: few; j_gene: TRBJ2-5; CDR3aa: CASSLEVAETQYF; CDR3nt: TGTGCCAGCAGCTTAGAAGTTGCGGAGACCCAGTACTTC
d_gene: TRBD1; v_gene: TRBV19; abundance: .; j_gene: TRBJ2-2; CDR3aa: CAKSPGQGNTGELFF; CDR3nt: TGTGCCAAATCCCCGGGACAGGGGAACACCGGGGAGCTGTTTTTT
d_gene: .; v_gene: TRBV29-1; abundance: .; j_gene: TRBJ1-1; CDR3aa: CSALPANTEAFF; CDR3nt: TGCAGCGCCCTCCCGGCGAACACTGAAGCTTTCTTT
d_gene: .; v_gene: TRBV27; abundance: few; j_gene: TRBJ2-5; CDR3aa: CVSSLGKLSTQYF; CDR3nt: TGTGTCAGCAGTTTGGGAAAGCTTTCGACCCAGTACTTC
d_gene: .; v_gene: TRBV2; abundance: .; j_gene: TRBJ1-4; CDR3aa: CASSPREATNEKLFF; CDR3nt: TGTGCCAGCAGCCCTCGGGAAGCAACTAATGAAAAACTGTTTTTT
d_gene: .; v_gene: TRBV12-3/TRBV12-4; abundance: many; j_gene: TRBJ1-2; CDR3aa: CASTLGTDGYTF; CDR3nt: TGTGCCAGCACCTTGGGGACGGATGGCTACACCTTC
d_gene: .; v_gene: TRBV18; abundance: few; j_gene: TRBJ2-1; CDR3aa: CATLTGPEQFF; CDR3nt: TGTGCCACCTTAACCGGGCCAGAGCAGTTCTTC
d_gene: TRBD2; v_gene: TRBV20-1; abundance: .; j_gene: TRBJ2-7; CDR3aa: CSAPSGGQVLGGEQYF; CDR3nt: TGCAGTGCACCAAGCGGGGGGCAAGTTCTGGGTGGCGAGCAGTACTTC
d_gene: .; v_gene: TRBV9; abundance: few; j_gene: TRBJ2-1; CDR3aa: CASSASGVSNPRKNNEQFF; CDR3nt: TGTGCCAGCAGCGCCTCAGGGGTATCGAACCCCCGCAAGAACAATGAGCAGTTCTTC
d_gene: .; v_gene: TRBV7-9; abundance: .; j_gene: TRBJ1-1; CDR3aa: CASSPQGLRNTEAFF; CDR3nt: TGTGCCAGCAGCCCCCAAGGGTTGAGGAACACTGAAGCTTTCTTT
d_gene: .; v_gene: TRBV28; abundance: .; j_gene: TRBJ2-1; CDR3aa: CASSPGQYNERFF; CDR3nt: TGTGCCAGCAGTCCTGGACAGTACAATGAGCGGTTCTTC
d_gene: .; v_gene: TRBV6-2/TRBV6-3; abundance: few; j_gene: TRBJ2-2; CDR3aa: CASSYVLGTGELFF; CDR3nt: TGTGCCAGCAGTTACGTATTGGGCACCGGGGAGCTGTTTTTT
d_gene: .; v_gene: TRBV12-3/TRBV12-4; abundance: .; j_gene: TRBJ1-1; CDR3aa: CASSFIRAPSTEAFF; CDR3nt: TGTGCCAGCAGTTTTATCAGGGCCCCGAGCACTGAAGCTTTCTTT
d_gene: .; v_gene: TRBV7-8; abundance: many; j_gene: TRBJ1-5; CDR3aa: CASSPRMQPQHF; CDR3nt: TGTGCCAGCAGCCCCCGGATGCAGCCCCAGCATTTT
d_gene: .; v_gene: TRBV5-1; abundance: .; j_gene: TRBJ2-1; CDR3aa: CASSLTALTGGAYNEQFF; CDR3nt: TGCGCCAGCAGCTTGACCGCCTTGACGGGGGGCGCGTACAATGAGCAGTTCTTC
d_gene: .; v_gene: TRBV5-1; abundance: .; j_gene: TRBJ1-1; CDR3aa: CASSLGPRNTEAFF; CDR3nt: TGCGCCAGCAGCTTGGGGCCGAGGAACACTGAAGCTTTCTTT
d_gene: TRBD1; v_gene: TRBV5-1; abundance: .; j_gene: TRBJ2-7; CDR3aa: CASSLMTGGLFEQYF; CDR3nt: TGCGCCAGCAGCTTGATGACAGGGGGCCTGTTCGAGCAGTACTTC
d_gene: TRBD2; v_gene: TRBV29-1; abundance: few; j_gene: TRBJ2-4; CDR3aa: CSVQPVGGGNIQYF; CDR3nt: TGCAGCGTTCAACCGGTGGGGGGGGGGAACATTCAGTACTTC
d_gene: .; v_gene: TRBV28; abundance: many; j_gene: TRBJ1-1; CDR3aa: CASSLSLNTEAFF; CDR3nt: TGTGCCAGCAGCTTATCCTTGAACACTGAAGCTTTCTTT
d_gene: TRBD2; v_gene: TRBV4-1; abundance: many; j_gene: TRBJ2-1; CDR3aa: CASSASGGRYNEQFF; CDR3nt: TGCGCCAGCAGCGCTAGCGGGGGGAGATACAATGAGCAGTTCTTC
d_gene: .; v_gene: TRBV6-1; abundance: .; j_gene: TRBJ1-5; CDR3aa: CASRKGGFNQPQHF; CDR3nt: TGTGCCAGCAGAAAGGGGGGTTTCAATCAGCCCCAGCATTTT
d_gene: .; v_gene: TRBV14; abundance: .; j_gene: TRBJ2-1; CDR3aa: CASSQDPNLAYNEQFF; CDR3nt: TGTGCCAGCAGCCAAGATCCCAACCTAGCCTACAATGAGCAGTTCTTC
d_gene: .; v_gene: TRBV7-3; abundance: many; j_gene: TRBJ2-1; CDR3aa: CASSLYRGSSYNEQFF; CDR3nt: TGTGCCAGCAGCTTATACCGGGGGAGCTCCTACAATGAGCAGTTCTTC
d_gene: .; v_gene: TRBV15; abundance: .; j_gene: TRBJ2-4; CDR3aa: CATSARDDKNIQYF; CDR3nt: TGTGCCACCAGCGCCCGGGACGACAAAAACATTCAGTACTTC
d_gene: .; v_gene: TRBV3-1; abundance: few; j_gene: TRBJ1-2; CDR3aa: CASSQEPSARSYGYTF; CDR3nt: TGTGCCAGCAGCCAAGAGCCGAGCGCCAGGTCCTATGGCTACACCTTC
d_gene: .; v_gene: TRBV12-5; abundance: .; j_gene: TRBJ2-5; CDR3aa: CASGFRDRTFQETQYF; CDR3nt: TGTGCTAGTGGTTTCAGAGACAGAACGTTCCAAGAGACCCAGTACTTC
d_gene: .; v_gene: TRBV9; abundance: .; j_gene: TRBJ1-1; CDR3aa: CASSALLGVGSRALDEAFF; CDR3nt: TGTGCCAGCAGTGCCTTGCTAGGGGTTGGATCTCGGGCGTTGGATGAAGCTTTCTTT
d_gene: TRBD2; v_gene: TRBV2; abundance: .; j_gene: TRBJ2-5; CDR3aa: CASSGEYSGGETQYF; CDR3nt: TGTGCCAGCAGTGGGGAATATAGCGGGGGAGAGACCCAGTACTTC
d_gene: .; v_gene: TRBV10-2; abundance: .; j_gene: TRBJ2-7; CDR3aa: CASSEGPPLSYEQYF; CDR3nt: TGCGCCAGCAGTGAGGGCCCTCCCCTCTCCTACGAGCAGTACTTC